One and the same sample provided the 26 T cell receptor beta chains below, sequenced in a study of blood T cell repertoires in COVID-19. Produced via immunoSEQ multiplex PCR; TCRdb's table is partial and in-frame only. Among over 100,000 clones listed, just under 85% were seen once. Sequencing input: peripheral blood. The source is a woman older than 75 with active or convalescent COVID-19.

The chain combines TRBV12-3 or TRBV12-4 with TRBJ1-1; D unclear. Trimming shortened V by 3 bases and J by 2 bases, and 7 bases separated the two germline ends. CDR3 length: 13 amino acids. The DNA of the CDR3 is TGTGCCAGCAGTTTCCGGGGTAACACTGAAGCTTTCTTT. This codes for CASSFRGNTEAFF.

V gene TRBV28 combines with J gene TRBJ2-5; D might be TRBD1 (6 bases). Germline CDR1 MDHEN, CDR2 SYDVKM. The CDR3 length is 16 residues. Trimming took off 3 bases at V and 4 bases at J, with 18 bases between the two ends. The CDR3 DNA reads as TGTGCCAGCAGTTTCCTCGGAAATACAGGGATAGAGACCCAGTACTTC. It translates to CASSFLGNTGIETQYF.

This clone came up a few times. The chain couples TRBV5-6 to TRBJ2-7, with D possibly matching TRBD2 (5 bases). Germline V CDR1 and CDR2: SGHDT, YYEEEE. V dropped 2 bases and J dropped 4 bases, with 13 bases sitting between them. The CDR3 spans 14 residues. The CDR3 loop is CASSLREETYEQYF. The CDR3 bases are TGTGCCAGCAGCTTACGGGAAGAGACTTACGAGCAGTACTTC.

This chain joins TRBV5-1 and TRBJ1-1, with D tentatively TRBD1 (6 bases). This CDR3 spans 13 amino acids. Germline CDR1 SGHRS, CDR2 YFSETQ. V lost 4 bases and J lost 8, with 15 bases in between. In DNA, the CDR3 is TGCGCCAGCAGCAGACTACAGGGTACCGAAGCTTTCTTT. It translates to CASSRLQGTEAFF. Combining the CDR3 with reference TRBV5-1 and TRBJ1-1 gives the whole variable domain KAGVTQTPRYLIKTRGQQVTLSCSPISGHRSVSWYQQTPGQGLQFLFEYFSETQRNKGNFPGRFSGRQFSNSRSEMNVSTLELGDSALYLCASSRLQGTEAFFGQGTRLTVV.

The genes are TRBV6-4 and TRBJ2-3; D possibly corresponds to TRBD1 (5 bases). The CDR3 covers 15 residues. V was shortened by 5 bases and J by 3 bases, with 15 bases between the two germline ends. Germline assignment: CDR1 MRHNA and CDR2 SNTAGT. CDR3 in amino acids: CASSREAGWTDTQYF. The CDR3 DNA reads as TGTGCCAGCAGTCGCGAGGCAGGGTGGACAGATACGCAGTATTTT.

The chain joins TRBV11-2 to TRBJ2-4; a weak D match, TRBD1 (6 bases). The V end lost 6 bases, the J end lost 0 bases, and 15 bases lay between the germline ends. The germline gives CDR1 SGHAT, CDR2 FQNNGV. The CDR3 is 16 residues long. This CDR3 is CASSPTGIVAKNIQYF. The CDR3 DNA sequence: TGTGCCAGCAGTCCCACAGGGATTGTAGCCAAAAACATTCAGTACTTC.

J is TRBJ2-2 and V is TRBV3-1 (or the pseudogene TRBV3-2); TRBD2 aligns across 12 bases. The germline CDR1 and CDR2 sequences are LGHDT and YNNKEL (reference sequence). The CDR3 loop spans 19 amino acids. J was trimmed by 0 bases and V by 4 bases; bases with no gene match: 9. The CDR3 bases are TGTGCCAGCAGCCGAATACTAGCGGGAGGACCGTCGAACACCGGGGAGCTGTTTTTT. It yields the protein CASSRILAGGPSNTGELFF.

The chain links TRBV2 to TRBJ2-5; 8 positions match TRBD2. Germline CDR1 reads SNHLY; CDR2 reads FYNNEI. V lost 4 bases, J lost 0 bases, and 4 bases stayed unmatched. The CDR3 contains 15 residues. The CDR3 DNA is TGTGCCAGCAGTGCCCAGCGGGGGTACCAAGAGACCCAGTACTTC. As protein: CASSAQRGYQETQYF.

The chain has TRBV9 and TRBJ1-1, with TRBD1 identical over 11 bases. Germline V lookup: CDR1 SGDLS, CDR2 YYNGEE. This CDR3 is 17 amino acids long. V trimming: 0 bases; J trimming: 4 bases; junction bases outside the gene matches: 8. The CDR3 bases are TGTGCCAGCAGCGTAGAAGGACAGGGGGCGATTGGCACTGAAGCTTTCTTT. This gives the protein CASSVEGQGAIGTEAFF.

V is TRBV6-6 and J is TRBJ2-7, with no clear D. Germline CDR1 reads MNHNY; CDR2 reads SVGAGI (reference sequence). V was cut by 0 bases and J by 1 base, with 7 bases left in between. This CDR3 is 14 amino acids long. This CDR3 reads CASSYSVGSYEQYF. The CDR3 coding sequence is TGTGCCAGCAGTTACTCGGTCGGTTCCTACGAGCAGTACTTC.

The rearrangement links TRBV18 to TRBJ1-5; D may be TRBD1 (5 bases). V lost 4 bases, J lost 0 bases, and 10 bases lay in between. CDR1 is KGHSH, CDR2 LQKENI, per germline. The CDR3 consists of 15 residues. The chain's CDR3 is CASSQGQDSNQPQHF. CDR3 sequence (DNA): TGTGCCAGCTCACAGGGGCAGGATAGCAATCAGCCCCAGCATTTT.

The V call is TRBV5-1, the J call TRBJ1-1; 7 bases fit TRBD1. The CDR3 loop spans 15 amino acids. Germline V gene sequence: CDR1 SGHRS, CDR2 YFSETQ. The ends lost 0 bases at V and 1 base at J; junction bases unmatched: 3. The CDR3 loop is CASSLGGQPNTEAFF. The CDR3, as DNA: TGCGCCAGCAGCTTGGGGGGACAGCCGAACACTGAAGCTTTCTTT.

The chain combines TRBV27 with TRBJ1-2, with D maybe TRBD1 (6 bases). V was pared by 3 bases and J by 7 bases, with 12 bases between. CDR3 size: 13 residues. Germline-derived CDR1 and CDR2 are MNHEY and SMNVEV (reference sequence). The CDR3 nucleotides read TGTGCCAGCAGTTTTTGGGACAATAGTGGCTACACCTTC. It codes for CASSFWDNSGYTF.

The CDR3 nucleotides read TGTGCCAGCAGTTTTCGGGGGGAAAAACTGTTTTTT. Protein: CASSFRGEKLFF. The chain links TRBV28 to TRBJ1-4; D may be TRBD1 (5 bases). This CDR3 comprises 12 residues. Germline V gene data show CDR1 as MDHEN and CDR2 as SYDVKM. V shed 3 bases and J shed 8 bases, with 7 bases lying between them. Full variable domain (rest looked up from reference TRBV28 and TRBJ1-4): DVKVTQSSRYLVKRTGEKVFLECVQDMDHENMFWYRQDPGLGLRLIYFSYDVKMKEKGDIPEGYSVSREKKERFSLILESASTNQTSMYLCASSFRGEKLFFGSGTQLSVL.

This rearrangement joins TRBV29-1 to TRBJ2-7; no clear D gene. The CDR3 totals 13 residues. Looked up from germline, CDR1 is SQVTM and CDR2 is ANQGSEA. V was pared by 3 bases and J by 0 bases, with 9 bases between. The CDR3 is CSVDGYNSYEQYF. The CDR3, as DNA: TGCAGCGTTGACGGGTACAACTCCTACGAGCAGTACTTC.

The J gene is TRBJ1-3, the V gene TRBV4-2; D call uncertain. Trimming left V 3 bases short and J 3 bases short, with 21 bases between. The CDR3 has 18 residues. Germline V gives CDR1 LGHNA, CDR2 YNFKEQ. CDR3 in DNA: TGTGCCAGCAGCCATAAGCAAATGGAGGGTGAAAGTGGAAACACCATATATTTT. Translating gives CASSHKQMEGESGNTIYF.

This rearrangement joins TRBV28 to TRBJ1-4; the match to TRBD1 covers 7 bases. Germline V gene sequence: CDR1 MDHEN, CDR2 SYDVKM. The CDR3 loop spans 15 amino acids. V trimming: 5 bases; J trimming: 7 bases; junction bases outside the gene matches: 10. In DNA, the CDR3 is TGTGCCAGCAGTCCTCAGACAGGGCTGGTTGAAAAACTGTTTTTT. It codes for CASSPQTGLVEKLFF.

CDR3 in DNA: TGTGCCAGTGGGGGTGGGACAGGGGCACCCCTCCACTTT. As protein: CASGGGTGAPLHF. The V call is TRBV28, the J call TRBJ1-6, with 10 positions matching TRBD1. Germline V gene sequence: CDR1 MDHEN, CDR2 SYDVKM. The CDR3 has 13 residues. The V and J ends lost 9 bases and 11 bases, in that order; junction bases with no gene match: 7.

J is TRBJ2-7 and V is TRBV11-2, with a weak D call TRBD1 (6 bases). V was pared by 5 bases and J by 6 bases, with 14 bases between. Germline CDR1 is SGHAT and CDR2 is FQNNGV. The CDR3 covers 13 residues. The CDR3 loop reads CASSRPTGPEQYF. The CDR3 DNA reads as TGTGCCAGCAGCCGACCCACAGGGCCCGAGCAGTACTTC.

The chain recombines TRBV7-8 with TRBJ1-5, with D possibly TRBD1 on 6 matching bases. CDR3 length: 15 amino acids. Germline V gene data show CDR1 as SGHVS and CDR2 as FQNEAQ. Trimming left V 2 bases short and J 0 bases short, with 8 bases between. In DNA, the CDR3 is TGTGCCAGCAGCTTATCAGGGGATAGCAATCAGCCCCAGCATTTT. It is translated as CASSLSGDSNQPQHF.

In DNA, the CDR3 is TGTGCCAGCAGTAGTGACATTAATTCACCCCTCCACTTT. Protein sequence: CASSSDINSPLHF. The chain links TRBV6-4 to TRBJ1-6, with D unclear. Trimming removed 5 bases at V and 6 bases at J, with 8 bases between. The germline gives CDR1 MRHNA, CDR2 SNTAGT. The CDR3 length is 13 residues.

The J gene is TRBJ1-1, the V gene TRBV19; D uncertain. The CDR3 contains 14 residues. Germline-derived CDR1 and CDR2 are LNHDA and SQIVND (reference sequence). Trimming took off 9 bases at V and 0 bases at J, with 14 bases between the two ends. CDR3 DNA sequence: TGTGCCAGCACTGACGGGAGTATGAACACTGAAGCTTTCTTT. Protein product: CASTDGSMNTEAFF.

The chain has TRBV19 and TRBJ2-7; TRBD2 is a possible D gene (6 bases). The CDR3 runs to 14 residues. Germline V gene data show CDR1 as LNHDA and CDR2 as SQIVND (reference sequence). Trimming removed 9 bases at V and 11 bases at J, with 26 bases between. The CDR3 nucleotides are TGTGCCAGCGGTAAAGACGGGAGTACGGGCACGAAGTACTTC. Encoded protein: CASGKDGSTGTKYF.

The rearrangement joins TRBV6-1 to TRBJ1-6; perhaps TRBD1 as D (6 bases). V lost 3 bases and J lost 6, with 15 bases in between. This CDR3 is built from 16 residues. Germline values: CDR1 MNHNS, CDR2 SASEGT. This CDR3 is CASSDAGGLSNSPLHF. The DNA of the CDR3 is TGTGCCAGCAGTGATGCCGGGGGGCTAAGTAATTCACCCCTCCACTTT.

This clone was recorded a few times. V is TRBV6-5 and J is TRBJ1-2, with D maybe TRBD1 (6 bases). The V end lost 5 bases, the J end lost 2 bases, and 15 bases lay between the germline ends. The CDR3 has 15 residues. The germline CDR1 and CDR2 sequences are MNHEY and SVGAGI. Here the CDR3 reads CASSRNGQLNYGYTF. Written as DNA, the CDR3 is TGTGCCAGCAGTCGAAACGGACAGCTCAACTATGGCTACACCTTC.

The J gene is TRBJ2-2, the V gene TRBV2; TRBD1 aligns across 7 bases. Germline lookup yields CDR1 SNHLY and CDR2 FYNNEI. The CDR3 contains 15 residues. V gave up 3 bases and J gave up 4 bases; unmatched junction bases: 5. The DNA of the CDR3 is TGTGCCAGCAGTGAGGGAGACAGGGTCACCGGGGAGCTGTTTTTT. Protein product: CASSEGDRVTGELFF.